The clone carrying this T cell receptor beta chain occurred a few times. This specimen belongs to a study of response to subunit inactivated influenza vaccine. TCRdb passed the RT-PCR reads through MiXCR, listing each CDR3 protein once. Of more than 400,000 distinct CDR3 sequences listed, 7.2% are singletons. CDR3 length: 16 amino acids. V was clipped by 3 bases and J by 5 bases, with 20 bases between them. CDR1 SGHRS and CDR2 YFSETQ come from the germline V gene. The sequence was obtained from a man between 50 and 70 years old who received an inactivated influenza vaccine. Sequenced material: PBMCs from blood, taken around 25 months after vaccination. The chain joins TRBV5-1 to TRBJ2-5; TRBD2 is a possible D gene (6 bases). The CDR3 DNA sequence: TGCGCCAGCAGCTGGGGGACTTCCGACCGGATGGAGACCCAGTACTTC. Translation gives CASSWGTSDRMETQYF.